The 32 T cell receptor beta chains listed next were all sequenced from one sample in a study of OX40 agonist ivuxolimab in advanced cancers. Assay used: immunoSEQ multiplex PCR; TCRdb lists only in-frame clones, some missing. The sample contains around 82,000 clones, roughly nine tenths of which appear only once. Specimen: CD4+ or CD8+ T cells sorted from blood, collected in a trial of the OX40 agonist ivuxolimab. The receptors shown here come from an adult with an advanced solid tumor such as melanoma, head and neck, liver or kidney cancer.

V gene TRBV27 combines with J gene TRBJ2-1, with 9 bases identical to TRBD1. Germline V gene data show CDR1 as MNHEY and CDR2 as SMNVEV (reference sequence). This CDR3 comprises 14 residues. V was pared by 7 bases and J by 7 bases, with 8 bases of the junction left unmatched. CDR3 sequence reads: CASISGQGRNEQFF. CDR3 DNA: TGTGCCAGCATATCGGGACAGGGTAGGAATGAGCAGTTCTTC.

Concerning this clone itself: One junction end disagrees with the germline gene, perhaps due to a read error. This chain joins TRBV7-7 and TRBJ2-1; TRBD1 aligns across 8 bases. The germline V gene encodes CDR1 SSHAT and CDR2 FNYEAQ (reference sequence). The CDR3 is 16 amino acids. DNA for the CDR3: TGTGCTAGCAGCAACCCGGCCGGACAGGGTCCTCCTGAGCAGTTCTTC. Residues: CASSNPAGQGPPEQFF. Looking up the rest from reference TRBV7-7 and TRBJ2-1 gives the full variable domain: GAGVSQSPRYKVTKRGQDVTLRCDPISSHATLYWYQQALGQGPEFLTYFNYEAQPDKSGLPSDRFSAERPEGSISTLTIQRTEQRDSAMYRCASSNPAGQGPPEQFFGPGTRLTVL.

The chain is built from TRBV7-2 and TRBJ2-7; the match to TRBD1 covers 7 bases. The CDR3 is made up of 12 amino acids. V was clipped by 2 bases and J by 6 bases; unmatched bases: 1. Germline V gene sequence: CDR1 SGHTA, CDR2 FQGNSA. The CDR3 loop reads CASSLRTGEQYF. The CDR3 nucleotides read TGTGCCAGCAGCTTAAGGACAGGCGAGCAGTACTTC. The whole variable domain, remainder taken from reference TRBV7-2 and TRBJ2-7, is GAGVSQSPSNKVTEKGKDVELRCDPISGHTALYWYRQSLGQGLEFLIYFQGNSAPDKSGLPSDRFSAERTGGSVSTLTIQRTQQEDSAVYLCASSLRTGEQYFGPGTRLTVT.

The chain recombines TRBV6-1 with TRBJ1-1; 7 bases match TRBD1. After removal of 5 bases from V and 7 bases from J, the junction contained 10 bases not matched to a gene. Per germline, CDR1 MNHNS and CDR2 SASEGT. CDR3 size: 14 residues. CDR3 amino acids: CASSPSRGALEAFF. DNA of the CDR3: TGTGCCAGCAGTCCATCCAGGGGGGCGCTTGAAGCTTTCTTT.

The chain uses TRBV5-1 and TRBJ2-5; D gene uncertain. V was trimmed by 3 bases and J by 1 base, leaving 4 bases between them. The germline gives CDR1 SGHRS, CDR2 YFSETQ. The CDR3 loop spans 12 amino acids. The CDR3 spells CASSSPQETQYF. The CDR3, as DNA: TGCGCCAGCAGCTCTCCCCAAGAGACCCAGTACTTC. Combining the CDR3 with reference TRBV5-1 and TRBJ2-5 gives the whole variable domain KAGVTQTPRYLIKTRGQQVTLSCSPISGHRSVSWYQQTPGQGLQFLFEYFSETQRNKGNFPGRFSGRQFSNSRSEMNVSTLELGDSALYLCASSSPQETQYFGPGTRLLVL.

The chain combines TRBV5-1 with TRBJ1-1; TRBD1 matches at 7 bases. Germline V gene sequence: CDR1 SGHRS, CDR2 YFSETQ. The V segment lost 4 bases and the J segment 3 bases; nucleotides outside the gene matches: 12. CDR3 length: 16 amino acids. The CDR3, as DNA: TGCGCCAGCAGCCTACCTCTCGGGACAGTGGACACTGAAGCTTTCTTT. This gives the protein CASSLPLGTVDTEAFF.

V is TRBV10-3 and J is TRBJ2-5; 8 nucleotides agree with TRBD2. The CDR3 has 17 residues. V was clipped by 8 bases and J by 5 bases; unmatched bases: 19. CDR1 ENHRY and CDR2 SYGVKD come from the germline V gene. The CDR3 loop is CAIRPGFKAGARETQYF. The CDR3 coding sequence is TGTGCCATCCGGCCAGGGTTTAAAGCGGGAGCCCGCGAGACCCAGTACTTC.

This chain connects TRBV18 to TRBJ2-2, with 7 bases aligning to TRBD2. Unmatched junction bases numbered 5, after V lost 3 bases and J lost 1 base. Germline V gene lookup returns CDR1 KGHSH and CDR2 LQKENI. The CDR3 loop spans 16 amino acids. CDR3 protein: CASSPSSGENTGELFF. The CDR3 DNA sequence: TGTGCCAGCTCACCTTCTAGCGGAGAGAACACCGGGGAGCTGTTTTTT.

J is TRBJ1-1 and V is TRBV6-5; D unresolved. Trimming shortened V by 2 bases and J by 0 bases, and 7 bases separated the two germline ends. The CDR3 has 14 amino acids. Germline-derived CDR1 and CDR2 are MNHEY and SVGAGI. The CDR3 reads CASSYGRMNTEAFF. The CDR3 nucleotides are TGTGCCAGCAGTTACGGGAGAATGAACACTGAAGCTTTCTTT.

The gene calls are TRBV27 and TRBJ2-3; 7 bases fit TRBD1. Unmatched junction bases numbered 9, after V lost 5 bases and J lost 1 base. This CDR3 comprises 16 residues. In germline, CDR1 is MNHEY, CDR2 SMNVEV (reference sequence). The CDR3 sequence is CASSLLPGTGTDTQYF. CDR3 nucleotides: TGTGCCAGCAGTCTCCTACCCGGGACAGGCACAGATACGCAGTATTTT.

The chain combines TRBV15 with TRBJ2-1, with D uncertain. V lost 3 bases and J 8 bases, leaving 8 bases between the germline ends. This CDR3 contains 12 residues. Germline assignment: CDR1 LNHNV and CDR2 YYDKDF (reference sequence). Written as DNA, the CDR3 is TGTGCCACCAGCAGGGCGTGGGATGAGCAGTTCTTC. This codes for CATSRAWDEQFF.

The table lists this clone with a count of one. The chain uses TRBV27 and TRBJ2-7; D is uncertain. Trimming shortened V by 3 bases and J by 0 bases, and 6 bases separated the two germline ends. This CDR3 comprises 13 residues. From germline, CDR1 is MNHEY and CDR2 SMNVEV (reference sequence). Written as DNA, the CDR3 is TGTGCCAGCAGTTTCGGGTACTCCTACGAGCAGTACTTC. Its translation is CASSFGYSYEQYF.

As DNA, the CDR3 is TGTGCCAGCAGCTCCCGAAGATCTAGCGGGAGGGAAGGGGAGACCCAGTACTTC. Translating it yields CASSSRRSSGREGETQYF. The rearrangement links TRBV5-6 to TRBJ2-5, with 12 bases identical to TRBD2. Looked up from germline, CDR1 is SGHDT and CDR2 is YYEEEE. V lost 3 bases and J lost 5; bases outside the gene matches: 14. The CDR3 contains 18 residues.

The table lists this clone with a count of one. This chain links TRBV10-2 with TRBJ1-4; 7 nucleotides agree with TRBD1. The J segment lost 8 bases and the V segment lost 3 bases, leaving 15 bases of the junction unmatched. The germline gives CDR1 WSHSY, CDR2 SAAADI. This CDR3 is 17 amino acids long. CDR3 amino acids: CASSESSHRDREEKLFF. DNA of the CDR3: TGCGCCAGCAGTGAATCTTCCCACCGGGACAGAGAGGAAAAACTGTTTTTT.

The rearrangement links TRBV27 to TRBJ2-3; 9 nucleotides align to TRBD1. With V trimmed by 3 bases and J by 5 bases, 6 bases remained unmatched. This CDR3 has 15 residues. Germline V lookup: CDR1 MNHEY, CDR2 SMNVEV (reference sequence). Here the CDR3 reads CASSFLGTGIDTQYF. The CDR3 region has the DNA TGTGCCAGCAGTTTCCTCGGGACAGGGATAGATACGCAGTATTTT.

The V call is TRBV6-5, the J call TRBJ2-2; D gene ambiguous. Trimming left V 2 bases short and J 5 bases short, with 6 bases between. CDR3 length equals 13 residues. Germline V gene sequence: CDR1 MNHEY, CDR2 SVGAGI. The CDR3 here is CASSYGVTGELFF. CDR3 sequence (DNA): TGTGCCAGCAGTTACGGGGTTACCGGGGAGCTGTTTTTT.

The chain uses TRBV6-1 and TRBJ1-2; D is ambiguous. Germline CDR1 reads MNHNS; CDR2 reads SASEGT. This CDR3 has 12 amino acids. V was trimmed by 2 bases and J by 5 bases, leaving 6 bases between them. CDR3 nucleotides: TGTGCCAGCAGTGAACTTACGTATGGCTACACCTTC. Its protein product is CASSELTYGYTF.

The chain carries TRBV30 and TRBJ1-3; D unclear. V shed 0 bases and J shed 3 bases, with 12 bases lying between them. CDR3 size: 15 residues. CDR1 and CDR2 (germline): GTSNPN, SVGIG (reference sequence). The CDR3 nucleotides are TGTGCCTGGAGTGTCGTCAGATACATTGGAAACACCATATATTTT. Amino acids: CAWSVVRYIGNTIYF.

A word on this clone: Germline is not matched at one junction end, which may reflect a read error. V is TRBV28 and J is TRBJ2-7, with 7 bases matching TRBD1. There are 14 residues in the CDR3. Germline CDR1 is MDHEN and CDR2 is SYDVKM. CDR3 sequence: CASSPGFFTEGALF. The CDR3 DNA follows: TGTGCCAGCAGTCCGGGTTTTTTCACAGAGGGGGCATTGTTC.

The CDR3 nucleotides are TGTGCCAGCAGCCAAGATCTAGCGGGCTCCTACGAGCAGTACTTC. Translating gives CASSQDLAGSYEQYF. The chain joins TRBV7-9 to TRBJ2-7; 8 bases align to TRBD2. Germline values: CDR1 SEHNR, CDR2 FQNEAQ (reference sequence). The CDR3 runs 15 residues. J was trimmed by 0 bases and V by 5 bases; bases with no gene match: 6.

The rearrangement links TRBV5-1 to TRBJ2-7; D ambiguous. This CDR3 spans 13 amino acids. The germline V gene has CDR1 SGHRS and CDR2 YFSETQ. Trimming removed 2 bases from V and 4 bases from J, with 10 bases in between. Here the CDR3 reads CASSFRGFYEQYF. CDR3 nucleotide sequence: TGCGCCAGCAGCTTCCGAGGATTTTACGAGCAGTACTTC.

J is TRBJ2-7 and V is TRBV25-1; maybe TRBD1 (5 bases). The CDR3 extends over 11 amino acids. Germline assignment: CDR1 MGHDK and CDR2 SYGVNS. V gave up 9 bases and J gave up 6 bases, with 12 bases separating them. The CDR3: CASDQGGEQYF. Here the CDR3 DNA reads TGTGCCAGTGATCAGGGTGGCGAGCAGTACTTC.

This clone was counted once. Here the CDR3 DNA reads TGTGCCAGCAGCTTTGGGCTAGCGGGACTCTCCGAGCAGTACTTC. Translating it yields CASSFGLAGLSEQYF. The chain employs TRBV13 and TRBJ2-7; TRBD2 aligns across 9 bases. The germline gives CDR1 PRHDT, CDR2 FYEKMQ (reference sequence). This CDR3 comprises 15 residues. After removal of 3 bases from V and 6 bases from J, the junction contained 9 bases not matched to a gene.

The chain employs TRBV27 and TRBJ2-1; a weak D match, TRBD2 (6 bases). V gave up 10 bases and J gave up 10 bases, with 14 bases separating them. Germline V lookup: CDR1 MNHEY, CDR2 SMNVEV (reference sequence). The CDR3 spans 11 residues. The CDR3 DNA follows: TGTGCCACATCACTCGGAGGGGAGCAGTTCTTC. Its protein is CATSLGGEQFF.

CDR3 DNA: TGCGCCAGCAGTGAGTCAGCAGTTTTGGCCTACGAGCAGTACTTC. Encoded protein: CASSESAVLAYEQYF. This chain joins TRBV10-2 and TRBJ2-5; the D is unclear. The DNA end is more similar to TRBJ2-7, so the J call may be wrong. The length of the CDR3 is 15 residues. CDR1 and CDR2 (germline): WSHSY, SAAADI.

The chain recombines TRBV5-1 with TRBJ2-3; TRBD1 is a possible D gene (6 bases). The germline V and J ends were trimmed by 2 bases and 1 base, with 17 bases remaining between them. This CDR3 region has 17 residues. Germline V lookup: CDR1 SGHRS, CDR2 YFSETQ. The CDR3 is CASSLGGLNSGTDTQYF. For the CDR3, the DNA is TGCGCCAGCAGCTTAGGGGGATTGAATAGCGGCACAGATACGCAGTATTTT.

This clone was seen once. The chain links TRBV11-2 to TRBJ2-3, with D possibly TRBD2 on 5 matching bases. V lost 1 base and J lost 2, with 7 bases in between. From germline, CDR1 is SGHAT and CDR2 FQNNGV. This CDR3 has 14 amino acids. Here the CDR3 reads CASSLVLVTDTQYF. The CDR3 DNA sequence: TGTGCCAGCAGCTTAGTACTAGTCACAGATACGCAGTATTTT.

This chain uses TRBV11-3 with TRBJ2-7, with 7 bases that match TRBD2. CDR3 length: 12 residues. CDR1 and CDR2 from the germline V gene are SGHNT and YENEEA. V lost 5 bases and J lost 3; bases outside the gene matches: 1. CDR3 sequence reads: CASSPSGYEQYF. The CDR3 DNA reads as TGTGCCAGCAGCCCTAGCGGCTACGAGCAGTACTTC.

The DNA of the CDR3 is TGTGCCAGCAGCATGGGACTAGCGGGAGGTACGCAGTATTTT. Translation gives CASSMGLAGGTQYF. The chain couples TRBV7-2 to TRBJ2-3; 15 bases fit TRBD2. The CDR3 length is 14 residues. Germline V lookup: CDR1 SGHTA, CDR2 FQGNSA. Trimming took 5 bases from V and 8 from J; bases not matched to a gene: 2. Together with reference TRBV7-2 and TRBJ2-3, the CDR3 gives the full variable domain: GAGVSQSPSNKVTEKGKDVELRCDPISGHTALYWYRQSLGQGLEFLIYFQGNSAPDKSGLPSDRFSAERTGGSVSTLTIQRTQQEDSAVYLCASSMGLAGGTQYFGPGTRLTVL.

The CDR3 protein is CASTRDRRLDEQYF. CDR3 bases: TGTGCCAGCACCCGTGACAGGAGGTTGGACGAGCAGTACTTC. This chain joins TRBV5-5 and TRBJ2-7; a weak D match, TRBD1 (6 bases). Germline CDR1 and CDR2: SGHKS and YYEKEE (reference sequence). This CDR3 is 14 amino acids long. V lost 6 bases to trimming and J lost 5 bases, with 18 bases between them.

The chain links TRBV29-1 to TRBJ2-3; TRBD2 matches at 13 bases. After removal of 4 bases from V and 5 bases from J, the junction contained 6 bases not matched to a gene. Per the germline V gene, CDR1 is SQVTM and CDR2 is ANQGSEA. This CDR3 has 15 residues. CDR3: CSVAGLAGDGDTQYF. The CDR3 nucleotides are TGCAGCGTTGCAGGACTAGCGGGAGATGGAGATACGCAGTATTTT.

The rearrangement joins TRBV20-1 to TRBJ1-2, with D unclear. The V end was cut by 6 bases, the J end by 8 bases, with 7 bases between. Germline loops: CDR1 DFQATT, CDR2 SNEGSKA (reference sequence). The CDR3 spans 9 residues. The CDR3 sequence is CSAGSGYTF. The CDR3 DNA sequence: TGCAGTGCAGGATCCGGCTACACCTTC.